A selection of T cell receptor beta chains follows, all from one sample in a study of cytomegalovirus exposure and HLA in healthy donors. Profiled with immunoSEQ multiplex PCR; TCRdb holds only in-frame clones, not every one. The sample has roughly 150,000 clones, roughly 79% seen once. Sequenced material: PBMCs. These receptors all come from a young man in good health and CMV-seropositive. CDR3s include the opening cysteine and the closing phenylalanine or tryptophan. Fields, in order: V gene, J gene, D gene, CDR3 length, clone size, CDR3 protein, CDR3 DNA. A D gene is named only where the DNA matches it firmly. The listing skips clone size in some rows; elsewhere it reads once, few, many or a size class.

>TRBV4-1|TRBJ2-1|NA|18|NA
CASSQDFFAGKAYNEQFF
TGCGCCAGCAGCCAAGATTTTTTTGCAGGGAAGGCCTACAATGAGCAGTTCTTC
>TRBV11-2|TRBJ2-1|NA|14|few
CASRPDSSYNEQFF
TGTGCCAGCAGACCGGACAGTTCCTACAATGAGCAGTTCTTC
>TRBV27|TRBJ1-4|NA|13|NA
CASSFRTNEKLFF
TGTGCCAGCAGTTTTAGAACTAATGAAAAACTGTTTTTT
>TRBV5-1|TRBJ2-2|NA|14|NA
CASSQAQGGGELFF
TGCGCCAGCAGCCAGGCCCAAGGAGGCGGGGAGCTGTTTTTT
>TRBV18|TRBJ2-5|NA|16|NA
CASSPLVYSVQETQYF
TGTGCCAGCTCACCGCTGGTCTATAGCGTCCAAGAGACCCAGTACTTC
>TRBV6-1|TRBJ1-2|TRBD1|15|NA
CASSEDRGRGYGYTF
TGTGCCAGCAGTGAAGACAGGGGGCGCGGCTATGGCTACACCTTC
>TRBV21-1|TRBJ1-1|NA|16|NA
CASSFSTGGSDVEAFF
TGTGCCAGCAGCTTTTCTACGGGGGGCTCGGATGTGGAAGCTTTCTTT
>TRBV10-1|TRBJ2-5|TRBD1|14|NA
CASSLGQGQETQYF
TGCGCCAGCAGCCTTGGACAGGGGCAAGAGACCCAGTACTTC
>TRBV19|TRBJ1-5|NA|14|NA
CASSMGQVYQPQHF
TGTGCCAGTAGTATGGGGCAGGTATATCAGCCCCAGCATTTT
>TRBV2|TRBJ1-5|NA|15|NA
CASSGRGGNNQPQHF
TGTGCCAGCAGCGGCAGAGGCGGGAACAATCAGCCCCAGCATTTT
>TRBV7-2|TRBJ2-3|NA|14|NA
CASRLGQYTDTQYF
TGTGCCAGCAGACTCGGACAGTACACAGATACGCAGTATTTT
>TRBV9|TRBJ2-1|TRBD2|15|few
CASSLLSGGVDEQFF
TGTGCCAGCAGCCTTCTTAGTGGGGGGGTTGATGAGCAGTTCTTC
>TRBV5-1|TRBJ2-7|NA|12|NA
CASSNPGSEQYF
TGCGCCAGCAGCAACCCAGGCTCCGAGCAGTACTTC
>TRBV7-9|TRBJ2-2|TRBD1|16|NA
CASSQLDRGFTGELFF
TGTGCCAGCAGTCAACTGGACAGGGGTTTCACCGGGGAGCTGTTTTTT
>TRBV7-9|TRBJ2-3|TRBD1|16|NA
CASSPADRGLTDTQYF
TGTGCCAGCAGCCCTGCTGACAGGGGGCTAACAGATACGCAGTATTTT
>TRBV6-5|TRBJ2-7|TRBD1|14|NA
CASSPGTVVYEQYF
TGTGCCAGCAGTCCCGGGACAGTCGTATACGAGCAGTACTTC
>TRBV6-1|TRBJ1-4|TRBD1|15|NA
CASPPPGQGAEKLFF
TGTGCCAGCCCACCTCCGGGACAGGGAGCCGAAAAACTGTTTTTT
>TRBV7-9|TRBJ2-7|NA|13|NA
CASSLGPGLEQYF
TGTGCCAGCAGCCTCGGCCCAGGTCTCGAGCAGTACTTC
>TRBV9|TRBJ2-1|NA|15|medium-sized
CASSAVGAETNEQFF
TGTGCCAGCAGCGCAGTGGGGGCCGAAACCAATGAGCAGTTCTTC
>TRBV7-6|TRBJ2-3|NA|15|NA
CASSFSGGAADTQYF
TGTGCCAGCAGCTTTAGTGGGGGGGCTGCAGATACGCAGTATTTT
>TRBV2|TRBJ1-1|TRBD1|14|NA
CATPTGTGFTEAFF
TGTGCCACCCCGACCGGGACAGGGTTCACTGAAGCTTTCTTT
>TRBV28|TRBJ1-1|NA|14|NA
CASSLTQVNTEAFF
TGTGCCAGCAGTTTAACCCAGGTGAACACTGAAGCTTTCTTT
>TRBV19|TRBJ1-2|TRBD1|15|NA
CASSIEPDRVHGYTF
TGTGCCAGTAGTATCGAGCCGGACAGGGTCCATGGCTACACCTTC
>TRBV5-1|TRBJ2-6|NA|15|few
CASSLGYAGANVLTF
TGCGCCAGCAGCTTGGGTTATGCTGGGGCCAACGTCCTGACTTTC
>TRBV5-1|TRBJ2-7|TRBD1|15|NA
CASSLGQGASYEQYF
TGCGCCAGCAGCCTGGGACAGGGGGCCTCCTACGAGCAGTACTTC
>TRBV10-3|TRBJ1-2|TRBD1|16|NA
CAISESTGQGSYGYTF
TGTGCCATCAGTGAGTCGACGGGACAGGGTAGCTATGGCTACACCTTC
>TRBV19|TRBJ2-6|TRBD1|15|NA
CASSQGISGANVLTF
TGTGCCAGCTCACAGGGGATCTCTGGGGCCAACGTCCTGACTTTC
>TRBV28|TRBJ2-7|TRBD1|14|NA
CASGRTGLTYEQYF
TGTGCCAGTGGACGGACAGGCCTTACCTACGAGCAGTACTTC
>TRBV6-4|TRBJ1-2|NA|15|NA
CASSDGVTGSDGYTF
TGTGCCAGCAGTGACGGAGTGACAGGCTCGGATGGCTACACCTTC
>TRBV10-3|TRBJ1-5|NA|12|few
CAIGQPNQPQHF
TGTGCCATCGGGCAGCCTAATCAGCCCCAGCATTTT
>TRBV4-2|TRBJ1-1|NA|14|NA
CASSRSGPNTEAFF
TGTGCCAGCAGCCGGAGCGGCCCAAACACTGAAGCTTTCTTT
>TRBV5-1|TRBJ2-3|TRBD1|15|NA
CASSPRTGVTDTQYF
TGCGCCAGCAGCCCCCGGACAGGTGTCACAGATACGCAGTATTTT